This TCR beta chain was recovered during a study of cytomegalovirus exposure and HLA in healthy donors. The PCR made use of 60 Vbeta and 13 Jbeta primers. Sequencing was performed with immunoSEQ multiplex PCR; in TCRdb, only in-frame clones are kept and a portion is missing. The sample yields over 150,000 clones, 70% to 80% seen once. This sequence was found in a man aged 25-40 years in good health and CMV-seropositive. The sample comprised PBMCs.

The CDR3 nucleotides are TGTGCCAGCAGCCCGTCCGAAGGGGCGGGAAACACCATATATTTT. The encoded protein is CASSPSEGAGNTIYF. This rearrangement joins TRBV7-7 to TRBJ1-3; weak D call: TRBD1 (5 bases). The germline V and J ends were trimmed by 5 bases and 4 bases, with 15 bases remaining between them. The CDR3 consists of 15 residues. Germline lookup yields CDR1 SSHAT and CDR2 FNYEAQ (reference sequence).